This is a list of T cell receptor beta chains from one sample in a study of shared clonotypes between healthy human individuals. Some clones are missing from TCRdb's copy, which holds only in-frame ones; the method was immunoSEQ multiplex PCR. The data show roughly 2 million clones, 90% to 97% seen once. Sequenced sample: naive CD4+ T cells sorted from blood. These receptors originate from a man between 18 and 29 years old in good health. Both conserved end residues are part of each CDR3. The D gene is left open where the match is weak. Clone size is stated in some rows and not others, as once, few, many or a class when expanded.

clone_size | j_call | v_call | d_call | cdr3_aa | cdr3_nt
NA | TRBJ1-1 | TRBV6-6 | NA | CASSYSGPSGTEAFF | TGTGCCAGCAGTTACTCCGGGCCCAGTGGGACTGAAGCTTTCTTT
NA | TRBJ1-1 | TRBV18 | NA | CASSPRGGNTEAFF | TGTGCCAGCTCCCCCCGGGGAGGGAACACTGAAGCTTTCTTT
NA | TRBJ2-6 | TRBV5-1 | TRBD1 | CASSATGSGANVLTF | TGCGCCAGCAGCGCGACAGGGTCGGGGGCCAACGTCCTGACTTTC
NA | TRBJ2-2 | TRBV5-1 | NA | CASSAPNLPGELFF | TGCGCCAGCAGCGCCCCTAATTTGCCCGGGGAGCTGTTTTTT
NA | TRBJ1-6 | TRBV28 | NA | CASSLHVTLHF | TGTGCCAGCAGTCTGCACGTCACCCTCCACTTT
NA | TRBJ1-1 | TRBV10-2 | NA | CASSSQSNTEAFF | TGCGCCAGCAGTTCTCAATCGAACACTGAAGCTTTCTTT
NA | TRBJ2-3 | TRBV11-2 | NA | CASSLAGAFQATQYF | TGTGCCAGCAGCTTAGCAGGGGCCTTCCAAGCGACGCAGTATTTT
NA | TRBJ1-2 | TRBV4-2 | NA | CASSPRGEWSFGYTF | TGTGCCAGCAGCCCGAGGGGGGAGTGGTCCTTTGGCTACACCTTC
NA | TRBJ2-6 | TRBV28 | NA | CASSFGIKGFGANVLTF | TGTGCCAGCAGTTTTGGGATAAAAGGGTTTGGGGCCAACGTCCTGACTTTC
NA | TRBJ2-7 | TRBV19 | NA | CASSRAIGEQYF | TGTGCCAGTTCGAGGGCGATAGGCGAGCAGTACTTC
NA | TRBJ2-2 | TRBV7-2 | NA | CASSPQGPIGELFF | TGTGCCAGCAGCCCCCAGGGGCCCATTGGGGAGCTGTTTTTT
once | TRBJ2-7 | TRBV7-2 | NA | CASSLVVGTYSYEQYF | TGTGCCAGCAGCTTAGTTGTGGGTACCTACTCCTACGAGCAGTACTTC
NA | TRBJ1-6 | TRBV30 | TRBD1 | CAWTGQGNSPLHF | TGTGCCTGGACAGGACAGGGAAATTCACCCCTCCACTTT
NA | TRBJ2-3 | TRBV5-4 | NA | CASNTRGSPSTDTQYF | TGTGCCAGCAATACGAGGGGCAGCCCTAGCACAGATACGCAGTATTTT
NA | TRBJ1-5 | TRBV5-1 | NA | CASSPEGSSQPQHF | TGCGCCAGCAGCCCAGAGGGGTCTAGTCAGCCCCAGCATTTT
NA | TRBJ2-5 | TRBV4-1 | TRBD2 | CASSQGSSGGYQETQYF | TGCGCCAGCAGCCAAGGATCTAGCGGGGGGTACCAAGAGACCCAGTACTTC
NA | TRBJ2-2 | TRBV7-2 | TRBD2 | CASSLTSGLGTGELFF | TGTGCCAGCAGCTTGACTAGCGGCCTTGGCACCGGGGAGCTGTTTTTT
NA | TRBJ1-1 | TRBV28 | NA | CASRTQGSVRAEAFF | TGTGCCAGCCGAACGCAGGGGTCTGTGCGGGCTGAAGCTTTCTTT
NA | TRBJ1-2 | TRBV27 | NA | CASSPPGGGYGYTF | TGTGCCAGCAGTCCCCCTGGAGGGGGCTATGGCTACACCTTC
NA | TRBJ2-1 | TRBV10-2 | TRBD1 | CASSDGTVLVVPYNEQFF | TGCGCCAGCAGTGATGGGACAGTCTTAGTTGTACCCTACAATGAGCAGTTCTTC
NA | TRBJ1-1 | TRBV5-1 | NA | CASSLEGNRAFEAFF | TGCGCCAGCAGCTTGGAGGGAAACAGGGCCTTTGAAGCTTTCTTT
NA | TRBJ2-2 | TRBV10-3 | NA | CAIAGLDPPGELFF | TGTGCCATCGCTGGCTTGGACCCTCCTGGGGAGCTGTTTTTT
NA | TRBJ1-2 | TRBV5-1 | NA | CASSLVTTQGYGYTF | TGCGCCAGCAGCTTGGTCACAACACAGGGCTATGGCTACACCTTC